Only a few counts were recorded for the clone carrying this TCR beta chain. Antigen: not known. Expressed TCRB transcripts were sequenced because the entire RNA isolate underwent reverse transcription. The data were produced by immunoSEQ multiplex PCR, yet TCRdb's version contains in-frame clones alone and is incomplete. The sample lists about 260,000 clones, 20% occurring once. These data belong to a study of beta chain features in type 1 diabetes. The study, taken as a whole, reports: In all four CD4+ subsets, TCRB CDR3 length was significantly, moderately reduced in type 1 diabetes.

Trimming stripped 3 bases from V and 7 bases from J, with 9 bases between. This CDR3 is built from 12 residues. The germline CDR1 and CDR2 sequences are MNHEY and SVGAGI. This receptor was obtained from a woman aged 40 to 50 with type 1 diabetes. The V gene is TRBV6-5, the J gene TRBJ1-2; no firm D call. The sequencing sample was made of naive CD4+ T cells from blood. The CDR3 nucleotides are TGTGCCAGCAGTTATGGGGAGGCTGGCTACACCTTC. This encodes CASSYGEAGYTF.